This is a list of T cell receptor beta chains from one sample in a study of OX40 agonist ivuxolimab in advanced cancers. Sequencing used immunoSEQ multiplex PCR; TCRdb keeps in-frame clones, though not all of them. Of over 75,000 clones detected, approximately 90% appear once; the ten largest clones hold over 1.2%. Here the sequenced sample was CD4+ or CD8+ T cells sorted from blood, taken in a trial of the OX40 agonist ivuxolimab. Receptors were obtained from an adult with an advanced solid tumor such as melanoma, head and neck, liver or kidney cancer. Each CDR3 is given with its conserved first and last residue. D genes are given only for firm matches. The size field is filled for only some rows; it gives once, few, many or a size class.

size,V,D,J,DNA,CDR3
once,TRBV5-6,-,TRBJ1-5,TGTGCCAGCAGCTTCTCTCCCGGGACGATTCCCAGCAATCAGCCCCAGCATTTT,CASSFSPGTIPSNQPQHF
-,TRBV11-3,TRBD1,TRBJ2-3,TGTGCCAGCAGCTTAGAGGGACAGAGCACAGATACGCAGTATTTT,CASSLEGQSTDTQYF
-,TRBV6-6,TRBD1,TRBJ2-7,TGTGCCAGCAGGAGTTTAGACAGGGAGCCCTACGAGCAGTACTTC,CASRSLDREPYEQYF
-,TRBV9,TRBD2,TRBJ2-7,TGTGCCAGCAGCGTAGGCGGGTCTAGCGGCCTACGAGAGCAGTACTTC,CASSVGGSSGLREQYF
-,TRBV30,-,TRBJ2-4,TGTGCCTGGAGTGGTTCGCGGGGACGGGACATTCAGTACTTC,CAWSGSRGRDIQYF
-,TRBV11-3,-,TRBJ2-2,TGTGCCAGCAGATCAGGGGATAGGACCGGGGAGCTGTTTTTT,CASRSGDRTGELFF
-,TRBV7-7,-,TRBJ2-5,TGTGCCAGCAGTTCAAGCGGGCACCAAGAGACCCAGTACTTC,CASSSSGHQETQYF
-,TRBV4-2,TRBD2,TRBJ2-7,TGTGCCAGCAGCCAAGGCCGTGGGAGGGACGGTTACGAGCAGTACTTC,CASSQGRGRDGYEQYF
-,TRBV12-2,-,TRBJ2-2,TGTGCAAGTCGCTTAGGATTGGAAACGTGGCGCACCGGGGAGCTGTTTTTT,CASRLGLETWRTGELFF
-,TRBV5-4,-,TRBJ2-1,TGTGCCAGCAGCCCATGGGGCCCAAGCTCCTACAATGAGCAGTTCTTC,CASSPWGPSSYNEQFF
-,TRBV4-2,-,TRBJ2-3,TGTGCCAGCAGCCAAGAAGAAGCGGATGTCCTAGATACGCAGTATTTT,CASSQEEADVLDTQYF
-,TRBV18,-,TRBJ2-5,TGTGCCAGCTCACCTTATAGCCCAGGGGCGCAAGAGACCCAGTACTTC,CASSPYSPGAQETQYF
-,TRBV19,-,TRBJ1-2,TGTGCCAGTAGTCGCCGAGATGGCTACACCTTC,CASSRRDGYTF
-,TRBV7-3,TRBD2,TRBJ2-3,TGTGCCAGCAGCCCCCGACTAGCGGATACAGATACGCAGTATTTT,CASSPRLADTDTQYF
once,TRBV4-2,-,TRBJ2-3,TGTGCCAGCAGCCGCGTTGATAGCGGCCAGAGCACAGATACGCAGTATTTT,CASSRVDSGQSTDTQYF
-,TRBV29-1,-,TRBJ1-1,TGCAGCGTTGGGCAGGGCACTGAAGCTTTCTTT,CSVGQGTEAFF
-,TRBV29-1,TRBD2,TRBJ2-3,TGCAGCGTCGCATCCCCGGGACTAGCGGGGTCAGGCACAGATACGCAGTATTTT,CSVASPGLAGSGTDTQYF
few,TRBV6-5,-,TRBJ2-3,TGTGCCAGCAGTTACTCCGACCGCACAGATACGCAGTATTTT,CASSYSDRTDTQYF
-,TRBV6-4,TRBD2,TRBJ2-1,TGTGCCAGCAGTGGGGCACAGCACACCTTAGCGGGAAGATTGGACAATGAGCAGTTCTTC,CASSGAQHTLAGRLDNEQFF
-,TRBV9,TRBD2,TRBJ2-1,TGTGCCAGCAGCCCCCGACTAGCGGGAGACAATGAGCAGTTCTTC,CASSPRLAGDNEQFF
-,TRBV18,TRBD1,TRBJ1-2,TGTGCCAGCTCACCAGCGGCTGCCACAGGGGCGGTCTATGGCTACACCTTC,CASSPAAATGAVYGYTF
-,TRBV9,-,TRBJ2-2,TGTGCCAGCAGCGCCGTACCTCAGGGGTTGGGCACCGGGGAGCTGTTTTTT,CASSAVPQGLGTGELFF
-,TRBV19,-,TRBJ2-3,TGTGCCAGTACCCCGGGCACAGATACGCAGTATTTT,CASTPGTDTQYF
-,TRBV6-1,-,TRBJ2-7,TGTGCCAGCAGTCCTGGGACCGAGAATTACGAGCAGTACTTC,CASSPGTENYEQYF
-,TRBV29-1,-,TRBJ2-1,TGCAGCGTTGCGGGTGAGGGTACCTACAATGAGCAGTTCTTC,CSVAGEGTYNEQFF
-,TRBV30,-,TRBJ1-1,TGTGCCTGGAGTGTAGGGGAGGGGGGTGAAGCTTTCTTT,CAWSVGEGGEAFF
-,TRBV5-1,-,TRBJ2-7,TGCGCCAGCAGCTTTAATGGGGCAGCCTACGAGCAGTACTTC,CASSFNGAAYEQYF
-,TRBV30,TRBD1,TRBJ1-1,TGTGCCTGGAGTACGGGACAGGGGACAACTGAAGCTTTCTTT,CAWSTGQGTTEAFF
-,TRBV4-1,-,TRBJ2-7,TGCGCCAGCAGCCGGGGGACCGGGAGCCTCTACGAGCAGTACTTC,CASSRGTGSLYEQYF
-,TRBV7-2,-,TRBJ2-7,TGTGCCAGCAGCTTGGGAGGGGGGTTATACGAGCAGTACTTC,CASSLGGGLYEQYF
-,TRBV27,TRBD1,TRBJ2-3,TGTGCCAGCATGTTTGGGGGACAGGTCACAGATACGCAGTATTTT,CASMFGGQVTDTQYF
-,TRBV25-1,-,TRBJ2-7,TGTGCCAGCAGTGAATCAGGGCTCGAGCAGTACTTC,CASSESGLEQYF
few,TRBV27,TRBD1,TRBJ1-5,TGTGCCAGCAGTTTGGGGTCCCCGAGGACAGGACAGCCCCAGCATTTT,CASSLGSPRTGQPQHF
-,TRBV15,-,TRBJ1-3,TGTGCCACCAGCAGAGATCCGGGGAGGACTGGAAACACCATATATTTT,CATSRDPGRTGNTIYF
-,TRBV30,-,TRBJ2-7,TGTGCCTGGAGTCGTTCATACGAGCAGTACTTC,CAWSRSYEQYF
-,TRBV11-2,-,TRBJ2-3,TGTGCCAGCTCGGTTTGGGAGTACCGCACAGATACGCAGTATTTT,CASSVWEYRTDTQYF
-,TRBV15,-,TRBJ2-2,TGTGCCACCAGCCGACGAGGCCGTGGCGGGGAGCTGTTTTTT,CATSRRGRGGELFF
-,TRBV6-6,TRBD2,TRBJ2-1,TGTGCCAGCAGCCTGACTAGCGGGAGCGGCAATGAGCAGTTCTTC,CASSLTSGSGNEQFF
-,TRBV7-8,TRBD1,TRBJ1-2,TGTGCCAGCAGCTATGGAACAGGGGGCGCTTCCTATGGCTACACCTTC,CASSYGTGGASYGYTF
-,TRBV7-6,-,TRBJ2-2,TGTGCCAGCAGCTCCGCCGGGAACACCGGGGAGCTGTTTTTT,CASSSAGNTGELFF
-,TRBV5-1,-,TRBJ2-2,TGCGCCAGCAGCCCAACGCAGGGGCTCGGGGAGCTGTTTTTT,CASSPTQGLGELFF
-,TRBV15,-,TRBJ2-5,TGTGCCACGCGGCTGCCCCCTGGAGAGACCCAGTACTTC,CATRLPPGETQYF
-,TRBV19,-,TRBJ1-6,TGTGCCAGTAGCGTGGGTGGGGATTCACCCCTCCACTTT,CASSVGGDSPLHF
-,TRBV6-6,-,TRBJ1-3,TGTGCCAGCAGTTTGGTTCTGGGCACCGGGGGGAACACCATATATTTT,CASSLVLGTGGNTIYF
-,TRBV7-6,-,TRBJ2-2,TGTGCCAGCAGCTTAGCTAACGCCGGGGAGCTGTTTTTT,CASSLANAGELFF
-,TRBV7-2,TRBD2,TRBJ2-2,TGTGCCAGCAGCTTCCGGACTAGCGGGGGGTACACCGGGGAGCTGTTTTTT,CASSFRTSGGYTGELFF
-,TRBV18,TRBD2,TRBJ2-1,TGTGCCAGCTCAGGCGGGGGGGAGTACAATGAGCAGTTCTTC,CASSGGGEYNEQFF
-,TRBV19,-,TRBJ2-2,TGTGCCAGCCAAGAACAGGGCTTGGTACCCGGGGAGCTGTTTTTT,CASQEQGLVPGELFF
-,TRBV27,-,TRBJ2-2,TGTGCCAGCAGTCCCCGTGTGACCGGGGAGCTGTTTTTT,CASSPRVTGELFF
-,TRBV29-1,TRBD2,TRBJ2-1,TGCAGCGCCAGGGACTACCTCACTCAAAGGGACAATGAGCAGTTCTTC,CSARDYLTQRDNEQFF